The sequence of this T cell receptor (beta chain) was determined in a study of shared clonotypes between healthy human individuals. Study-level information: CD8 memory received one plate per donor, CD8 naive two, CD4 memory three and CD4 naive three.

On this clone: What it recognizes is unknown.

In the original processing: Junction-only sequences produced by ImmunoSEQ had no quality scores, so filtering differed. The method was immunoSEQ multiplex PCR; TCRdb's version includes in-frame clones alone and lacks a portion of them. The DNA gave D and trimming, while V, J and clone size come from that table. The sample lists 2 million to 2.5 million clones, nearly 97% occurring once. General study findings and limits: Naive subsets tended to show greater estimated richness than memory subsets.

Trimming cost V 5 bases and J 2 bases, with 13 bases left between them. Germline V gene lookup returns CDR1 MNHEY and CDR2 SVGAGI. This CDR3 has 14 residues. The genes are TRBV6-5 and TRBJ2-7; D may match TRBD1 or TRBD2 (5 bases each). The clonotype was recovered from a man aged 18 to 29 in good health. The sequencing input was naive CD4+ T cells sorted from blood. Subset indicated: CD45RA+ positively selected. The chain's CDR3 is CASSPSTGPYEQYF. The CDR3 nucleotides read TGTGCCAGCAGTCCGTCGACGGGACCCTACGAGCAGTACTTC.